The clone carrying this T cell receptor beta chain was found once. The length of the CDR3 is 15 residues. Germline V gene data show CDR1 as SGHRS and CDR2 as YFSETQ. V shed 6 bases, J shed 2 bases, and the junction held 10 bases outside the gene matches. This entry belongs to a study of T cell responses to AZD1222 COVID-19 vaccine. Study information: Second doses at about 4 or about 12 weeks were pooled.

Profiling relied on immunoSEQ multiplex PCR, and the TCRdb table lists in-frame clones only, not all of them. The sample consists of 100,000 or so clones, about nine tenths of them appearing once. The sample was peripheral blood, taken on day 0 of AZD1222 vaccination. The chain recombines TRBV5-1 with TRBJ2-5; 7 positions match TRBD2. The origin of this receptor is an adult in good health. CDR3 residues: CASTRSGTIQETQYF. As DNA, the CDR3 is TGCGCCAGCACCCGATCCGGGACTATTCAAGAGACCCAGTACTTC.